Described below is a single T cell receptor beta chain sequence and its context. Its antigen remains unidentified. The record originates from a study of CD8 T cells in ankylosing spondylitis. V was trimmed by 5 bases and J by 3 bases, leaving 9 bases between them. The germline V gene has CDR1 ENHRY and CDR2 SYGVKD. The CDR3 is 13 residues long. Quantitative molecular-barcoded 5'-RACE generated the TCR beta libraries. TCRdb re-analysed the 5' RACE reads in MiXCR, keeping a single row per CDR3 protein. The top ten hold over 4% of the sample, which has 100,000 to 150,000 distinct CDR3 sequences, around 10% seen once. Whole-study findings and limits: The clones that were linked to disease were reported to be significantly enriched in matched synovial fluid samples from ankylosing spondylitis patients. Peripheral blood samples showed relatively rare disease-linked clones, and these clones were CD8+.

The chain couples TRBV10-3 to TRBJ2-3; a possible D gene is TRBD2 (7 bases). Sequenced input: blood, either unsorted or a sorted T cell fraction (not recorded which). This receptor was obtained from a female donor with ankylosing spondylitis or in good health (not recorded which). The CDR3 reads CAISKGGTDTQYF. The CDR3 coding sequence is TGTGCCATCAGTAAGGGGGGGACAGATACGCAGTATTTT.